This TCR beta chain was obtained from a study of T cell changes during pregnancy in multiple sclerosis. V was shortened by 2 bases and J by 1 base, with 8 bases between the two germline ends. CDR3 length: 14 residues. CDR1 SGHAT and CDR2 FQDESV come from the germline V gene (reference sequence). Sequenced by immunoSEQ multiplex PCR; TCRdb stores in-frame clones only, minus some. Here the sample spans 73,000 or so clones, roughly nine tenths being singletons. The starting material was peripheral blood, obtained in the second trimester of pregnancy. This TCR derives from a female donor with multiple sclerosis, enrolled in a pregnancy study. This chain links TRBV11-1 with TRBJ1-1; D unclear. CDR3 amino acids: CASSLRGPNTEAFF. CDR3 DNA sequence: TGTGCCAGCAGCTTACGAGGGCCGAACACTGAAGCTTTCTTT.